Listed here are 32 T cell receptor beta chains from one sample, sequenced in a study of neoadjuvant nivolumab and ipilimumab in lung cancer. The data were produced by immunoSEQ multiplex PCR, yet TCRdb's version contains in-frame clones alone and is incomplete. The sample has some 27,000 clones, approximately 84% seen once; the top ten hold under 8%. Source: peripheral blood, taken before neoadjuvant nivolumab, alone or with ipilimumab. Receptors were obtained from an adult with non-small cell lung cancer.

The chain joins TRBV2 to TRBJ1-1; the match to TRBD1 covers 8 bases. Unmatched junction bases numbered 9, after V lost 6 bases and J lost 0 bases. The length of the CDR3 is 16 residues. The germline gives CDR1 SNHLY, CDR2 FYNNEI. DNA of the CDR3: TGTGCCAGCAGCCTGGACAGGGATAAATTGAACACTGAAGCTTTCTTT. This sequence encodes CASSLDRDKLNTEAFF.

The chain recombines TRBV10-3 with TRBJ2-2; 9 nucleotides agree with TRBD1. The CDR3 sequence is 15 residues long. The germline CDR1 and CDR2 sequences are ENHRY and SYGVKD. The trim removed 10 bases at V and 1 base at J, leaving 7 bases unmatched. Here the CDR3 reads CATRTGAQNTGELFF. In DNA, the CDR3 is TGTGCCACTCGGACAGGGGCCCAGAACACCGGGGAGCTGTTTTTT.

This clone was picked up one time. The genes are TRBV15 and TRBJ2-3; tentatively, D is TRBD1 or TRBD2 (6 bases each). V dropped 2 bases and J dropped 6 bases, with 15 bases sitting between them. CDR1 and CDR2 (germline): LNHNV, YYDKDF (reference sequence). The CDR3 runs 15 residues. The CDR3 loop is CATSRFGGSGDTQYF. The CDR3 DNA reads as TGTGCCACCAGCAGATTCGGGGGCTCGGGGGATACGCAGTATTTT.

This clone was detected once. The rearrangement uses TRBV9 and TRBJ1-4, with D perhaps matching TRBD1 (5 bases). Germline V CDR1 and CDR2: SGDLS, YYNGEE. V lost 3 bases and J lost 4, with 7 bases in between. The CDR3 spans 13 residues. This CDR3 reads CASSGRGNEKLFF. The DNA for the CDR3 is TGTGCCAGCAGCGGGAGGGGTAATGAAAAACTGTTTTTT. Full variable domain (rest looked up from reference TRBV9 and TRBJ1-4): DSGVTQTPKHLITATGQRVTLRCSPRSGDLSVYWYQQSLDQGLQFLIQYYNGEERAKGNILERFSAQQFPDLHSELNLSSLELGDSALYFCASSGRGNEKLFFGSGTQLSVL.

The rearrangement links TRBV9 to TRBJ2-7; TRBD1 matches at 7 bases. The CDR3 is made up of 15 amino acids. Germline-derived CDR1 and CDR2 are SGDLS and YYNGEE. Trimming cost V 0 bases and J 3 bases; bases outside gene matches: 6. DNA of the CDR3: TGTGCCAGCAGCGTAGGACCCGACAGGGACTACGAGCAGTACTTC. Residues: CASSVGPDRDYEQYF.

This chain connects TRBV7-7 to TRBJ2-7, with TRBD1 identical over 8 bases. The V gene end was trimmed by 3 bases and the J gene end by 6 bases; junction bases not matched to a gene: 7. From germline, CDR1 is SSHAT and CDR2 FNYEAQ (reference sequence). The CDR3 loop spans 14 amino acids. The CDR3 sequence is CASSLAGGRSEQYF. The DNA for the CDR3 is TGTGCCAGCAGCTTGGCAGGGGGCAGGAGCGAGCAGTACTTC.

The genes are TRBV5-1 and TRBJ1-2; D possibly corresponds to TRBD1 (5 bases). With 4 bases removed from V and 2 bases from J, the gap between germline ends came to 12 bases. This CDR3 comprises 14 residues. The germline gives CDR1 SGHRS, CDR2 YFSETQ. The CDR3, as DNA: TGCGCCAGCAGCAGCGGACACCTCAACTATGGCTACACCTTC. Protein: CASSSGHLNYGYTF.

The chain carries TRBV7-3 and TRBJ1-1; D is uncertain. The V gene lost 5 bases and the J gene lost 0 bases, with 7 bases spanning the gap. Germline V gene data show CDR1 as SGHTA and CDR2 as FQGTGA. The CDR3 runs 13 residues. The CDR3 DNA reads TGTGCCAGCAGCATACAAATGAACACTGAAGCTTTCTTT. Translating gives CASSIQMNTEAFF.

This clone was counted a single time. The chain uses TRBV28 and TRBJ1-1, with D maybe TRBD1 (5 bases). Between the trimmed V and J ends, which lost 6 bases and 3 bases, there was a span of 17 bases. The CDR3 runs 15 residues. Germline CDR1 MDHEN, CDR2 SYDVKM. The CDR3 here is CASRGEGRRYTEAFF. The CDR3 nucleotides read TGTGCCAGCAGGGGCGAGGGGCGCAGATACACTGAAGCTTTCTTT.

The J gene is TRBJ2-5, the V gene TRBV5-1; maybe TRBD2 (5 bases). The germline V gene encodes CDR1 SGHRS and CDR2 YFSETQ. The CDR3 spans 13 residues. V was trimmed by 5 bases and J by 4 bases, leaving 12 bases between them. The CDR3 DNA follows: TGCGCCAGCAGTCCGGCCGAGGGAGAGACCCAGTACTTC. Encoded protein: CASSPAEGETQYF.

This chain links TRBV9 with TRBJ2-1; maybe TRBD1 (6 bases). The V and J ends lost 2 bases and 3 bases respectively, with 12 bases between them. This CDR3 has 15 amino acids. Germline V gives CDR1 SGDLS, CDR2 YYNGEE. In DNA form, the CDR3 reads TGTGCCAGCAGCGTTTCCGGGACACACTACAATGAGCAGTTCTTC. This translates into CASSVSGTHYNEQFF.

This clone was seen a few times. The V call is TRBV28, the J call TRBJ1-5; a possible D gene is TRBD1 (5 bases). Between the trimmed V and J ends, which lost 5 bases and 4 bases, there was a span of 12 bases. Germline V gene lookup returns CDR1 MDHEN and CDR2 SYDVKM. The CDR3 length is 14 residues. CDR3 in amino acids: CASSDRQTNQPQHF. The CDR3 DNA is TGTGCCAGCAGTGACCGACAGACTAATCAGCCCCAGCATTTT.

J is TRBJ1-2 and V is TRBV19, with D possibly matching TRBD1 (6 bases). The CDR3 contains 14 residues. Trimming shortened V by 7 bases and J by 2 bases, and 14 bases separated the two germline ends. Germline V gives CDR1 LNHDA, CDR2 SQIVND (reference sequence). CDR3 sequence reads: CASTLGGPNYGYTF. The DNA for the CDR3 is TGTGCCAGTACGTTGGGGGGCCCCAACTATGGCTACACCTTC. Full variable domain (outside the CDR3, taken from reference TRBV19 and TRBJ1-2): DGGITQSPKYLFRKEGQNVTLSCEQNLNHDAMYWYRQDPGQGLRLIYYSQIVNDFQKGDIAEGYSVSREKKESFPLTVTSAQKNPTAFYLCASTLGGPNYGYTFGSGTRLTVV.

This sequence joins TRBV13 and TRBJ2-7; possibly TRBD1 or TRBD2 for D (5 bases each). In germline, CDR1 is PRHDT, CDR2 FYEKMQ (reference sequence). V shed 5 bases and J shed 1 base, with 18 bases lying between them. CDR3 length equals 16 residues. The CDR3 DNA is TGTGCCAGCAGCAACCGAACCGGGGCCAGATCCTACGAGCAGTACTTC. Translation gives CASSNRTGARSYEQYF.

This clone was counted once. The chain uses TRBV5-5 and TRBJ1-1; D unclear. From germline, CDR1 is SGHKS and CDR2 YYEKEE (reference sequence). The length of the CDR3 is 13 residues. The ends were cut back, 4 bases at V and 3 bases at J, with 10 bases in the middle. CDR3 sequence: CASSPRSDTEAFF. The DNA of the CDR3 is TGTGCCAGCAGCCCAAGGTCTGACACTGAAGCTTTCTTT.

V gene TRBV6-1 combines with J gene TRBJ2-5, with unresolved D. The CDR3 is 13 amino acids. Per the germline V gene, CDR1 is MNHNS and CDR2 is SASEGT. V lost 8 bases, J lost 4 bases, and 14 bases lay in between. The CDR3 here is CASCREARETQYF. Here the CDR3 DNA reads TGTGCCAGCTGCCGAGAAGCACGAGAGACCCAGTACTTC.

This clone showed up just a few times. The J gene is TRBJ2-7, the V gene TRBV5-4; 7 nucleotides align to TRBD1. The length of the CDR3 is 14 residues. V lost 8 bases and J lost 3; bases outside the gene matches: 11. Germline assignment: CDR1 SGHNT and CDR2 YYREEE (reference sequence). The CDR3 bases are TGTGCCAGGAAGAGTGGACAGGACAACTACGAGCAGTACTTC. Amino acids: CARKSGQDNYEQYF.

CDR3 bases: TGTGCCAGCAGAAGGGCGGGGAACTACAATGAGCAGTTCTTC. As protein: CASRRAGNYNEQFF. The chain joins TRBV21-1 to TRBJ2-1; the D segment call TRBD2 is taken from the table without a DNA check. TRBV21-1 has pseudogene status. This CDR3 spans 14 amino acids.

This clone turned up a few times. The chain carries TRBV7-9 and TRBJ1-1; D gene ambiguous. CDR3 length: 14 amino acids. Trimming took 2 bases from V and 11 from J, leaving 18 bases between them. Germline CDR1 SEHNR, CDR2 FQNEAQ (reference sequence). CDR3: CASSLSVRENPAFF. CDR3 sequence (DNA): TGTGCCAGCAGCTTATCAGTACGGGAGAATCCGGCTTTCTTT.

The chain joins TRBV10-3 to TRBJ1-2; possible D gene TRBD1, 5 bases. Germline V gene lookup returns CDR1 ENHRY and CDR2 SYGVKD. The V and J ends lost 7 bases and 10 bases respectively, with 22 bases between them. This CDR3 comprises 14 residues. CDR3 loop: CAIKWQGEATDYTF. As DNA, the CDR3 is TGTGCCATCAAGTGGCAGGGAGAGGCTACTGACTACACCTTC.

The rearrangement links TRBV5-5 to TRBJ1-3; no clear D gene. There are 14 residues in the CDR3. Germline-derived CDR1 and CDR2 are SGHKS and YYEKEE (reference sequence). The V gene lost 4 bases and the J gene lost 0 bases, with 8 bases spanning the gap. CDR3 sequence reads: CASSRGDSGNTIYF. CDR3 sequence (DNA): TGTGCCAGCAGCCGGGGAGACTCTGGAAACACCATATATTTT.

This clone appeared a single time. The V call is TRBV18, the J call TRBJ2-1, with TRBD1 matching over 10 bases. This CDR3 is built from 15 residues. Germline lookup yields CDR1 KGHSH and CDR2 LQKENI. The V gene end was trimmed by 3 bases and the J gene end by 3 bases; junction bases not matched to a gene: 2. DNA of the CDR3: TGTGCCAGCTCACCGGGACAGGGGATCTACAATGAGCAGTTCTTC. Encoded protein: CASSPGQGIYNEQFF.

The chain joins TRBV5-1 to TRBJ2-3; 9 bases agree with TRBD1. The CDR3 sequence is 16 residues long. From germline, CDR1 is SGHRS and CDR2 YFSETQ. Losses at the gene ends were 0 bases for V and 5 bases for J; bases not matched to a gene: 7. The CDR3 loop reads CASSLEPGQGEDTQYF. Written as DNA, the CDR3 is TGCGCCAGCAGCTTGGAACCGGGACAGGGAGAAGATACGCAGTATTTT.

CDR3 nucleotide sequence: TGCGCCAGCAGCCCAATCGTGACAGGGGCCGGCGAGCAGTACTTC. It is translated as CASSPIVTGAGEQYF. The rearrangement joins TRBV4-1 to TRBJ2-5, with 8 bases that match TRBD1. TRBJ2-7 matches the DNA end more closely, so the J call is doubtful. CDR3 length: 15 amino acids. Germline V lookup: CDR1 MGHRA, CDR2 YSYEKL.

As concerns this clone: One end of the junction is discordant with germline, which a read error may explain. This specimen includes other DNA sequences encoding the same CDR3. J is TRBJ2-3 and V is TRBV6-5, with D hard to call. CDR3 length: 13 amino acids. In germline, CDR1 is MNHEY, CDR2 SVGAGI. The CDR3, as DNA: TGTGCCAGCAGTTACCGCCGGTCAGATACACAGTATTTT. It specifies CASSYRRSDTQYF.

The V gene is TRBV10-3, the J gene TRBJ2-1; D possibly uses TRBD1 or TRBD2 (5 bases each). The CDR3 sequence is 14 residues long. Between the trimmed V and J ends, which lost 6 bases and 8 bases, there was a span of 17 bases. CDR1 ENHRY and CDR2 SYGVKD come from the germline V gene. The CDR3 DNA follows: TGTGCCATCAGACCCAACCGGGACGTTGATGAGCAGTTCTTC. It encodes CAIRPNRDVDEQFF.

The genes are TRBV6-6 and TRBJ2-5; no clear D gene. The CDR3 runs 14 residues. Trimming removed 4 bases from V and 4 bases from J, with 13 bases in between. Per germline, CDR1 MNHNY and CDR2 SVGAGI (reference sequence). CDR3 DNA: TGTGCCAGCAGTTTGGGGTCGTCCGTAGAGACCCAGTACTTC. Translation: CASSLGSSVETQYF.

This clone has only one observation. The V and J genes are TRBV6-5 and TRBJ2-7; 7 bases are a match to TRBD1. Germline values: CDR1 MNHEY, CDR2 SVGAGI. V lost 7 bases and J lost 6; bases outside the gene matches: 12. CDR3 length: 14 amino acids. In DNA, the CDR3 is TGTGCCAGCAAAACACCGGGACAGTTTGGCGAGCAGTACTTC. Its protein is CASKTPGQFGEQYF.

The chain recombines TRBV19 with TRBJ1-6; no reliable D call. V dropped 7 bases and J dropped 9 bases, with 19 bases sitting between them. This CDR3 has 15 residues. CDR1 and CDR2 from the germline V gene are LNHDA and SQIVND (reference sequence). CDR3 bases: TGTGCCAGTACCAAAGAACCAAACCGTGGTTCACCCCTCCACTTT. Amino acid sequence: CASTKEPNRGSPLHF.

CDR3 residues: CASSSRTGNTEAFF. The CDR3 DNA reads as TGTGCCAGCAGCTCTCGGACGGGGAACACTGAAGCTTTCTTT. The chain recombines TRBV5-5 with TRBJ1-1; D ambiguous. The length of the CDR3 is 14 residues. Germline CDR1 reads SGHKS; CDR2 reads YYEKEE (reference sequence). Trimming shortened V by 3 bases and J by 1 base, and 10 bases separated the two germline ends.

This chain connects TRBV7-9 to TRBJ1-1; D gene unclear. The CDR3 totals 15 residues. Germline-derived CDR1 and CDR2 are SEHNR and FQNEAQ (reference sequence). Trimming removed 5 bases at V and 0 bases at J, with 13 bases between. CDR3 coding DNA: TGTGCCAGCAGCCCGACGACACCGATGAACACTGAAGCTTTCTTT. Its translation is CASSPTTPMNTEAFF.

V is TRBV5-5 and J is TRBJ2-5; a weak D match, TRBD2 (5 bases). The CDR3 spans 15 residues. The germline V gene encodes CDR1 SGHKS and CDR2 YYEKEE (reference sequence). V was cut by 4 bases and J by 2 bases, with 15 bases left in between. CDR3 amino acids: CASSRGRNSQETQYF. The DNA for the CDR3 is TGTGCCAGCAGCCGGGGAAGGAATTCACAAGAGACCCAGTACTTC.